The rows below give T cell receptor beta chains drawn from one sample of a study of OX40 agonist ivuxolimab in advanced cancers. Clones were sequenced by immunoSEQ multiplex PCR, and TCRdb holds only the in-frame ones, with some missing. The sample holds about 81,000 clones, about 93% seen once. The specimen was CD4+ or CD8+ T cells sorted from blood, collected in a trial of the OX40 agonist ivuxolimab. These receptors all come from an adult with an advanced solid tumor such as melanoma, head and neck, liver or kidney cancer. CDR3s include the opening cysteine and the closing phenylalanine or tryptophan. A D gene is named only where the DNA matches it firmly. Clone size is not always given. Where it is, it says once, few, many or a class for expanded clones.

j_call | d_call | clone_size | v_call | cdr3_nt | cdr3_aa
TRBJ2-7 | TRBD1 | - | TRBV10-3 | TGTGCCATCAGCACGCCGGACAGGGAACCCTACGAGCAGTACTTC | CAISTPDREPYEQYF
TRBJ1-6 | - | once | TRBV6-5 | TGTGCCAGCAGGCCGGGAACCCGGGGTTCACCCCTCCACTTT | CASRPGTRGSPLHF
TRBJ2-7 | - | - | TRBV30 | TGTGCCTGGACAGGACCGGAGAGCTCCTACGAGCAGTACTTC | CAWTGPESSYEQYF
TRBJ1-5 | - | - | TRBV27 | TGTGCCAGCAGTTTGGGGTATAGCAATCAGCCCCAGCATTTT | CASSLGYSNQPQHF
TRBJ1-1 | - | once | TRBV6-1 | TGTGCCAGCACCACAGGGAACACTGAAGCTTTCTTT | CASTTGNTEAFF
TRBJ2-7 | TRBD1 | - | TRBV7-2 | TGTGCCAGCAGCTTAGGGGACAGGGCCTCCTACGAGCAGTACTTC | CASSLGDRASYEQYF
TRBJ2-3 | - | - | TRBV28 | TGTGCCAGCAGTTTATTTCCCCTTAGTGGAGATACGCAGTATTTT | CASSLFPLSGDTQYF
TRBJ2-3 | - | - | TRBV4-2 | TGTGCCAGCAGCCCGCTAGCAGCCAGCACAGATACGCAGTATTTT | CASSPLAASTDTQYF
TRBJ1-5 | - | - | TRBV19 | TGTGCCAGTAGTACGGGACGGTTTCGGAGCAATCAGCCCCAGCATTTT | CASSTGRFRSNQPQHF
TRBJ1-6 | - | - | TRBV6-5 | TGTGCCAGCAGCTACACCCGTTACAATAATTCACCCCTCCACTTT | CASSYTRYNNSPLHF
TRBJ1-2 | TRBD1 | - | TRBV11-2 | TGTGCCAGCAGCTTAGTGGGACAGGGAGACAAGAACTATGGCTACACCTTC | CASSLVGQGDKNYGYTF
TRBJ2-5 | - | - | TRBV21-1 | TGTGCCAGCAGCGTCGCCAGAGTAACTTTCCAAGAGACCCAGTACTTC | CASSVARVTFQETQYF
TRBJ2-1 | - | - | TRBV5-1 | TGCGCCAGCACACCTCGGGCCGTCTTGTTAGAGTACAATGAGCAGTTCTTC | CASTPRAVLLEYNEQFF
TRBJ1-5 | - | once | TRBV5-1 | TGCGCCAGCAGCTTGGGCGCGGGCAGGGCGGATCAGCCCCAGCATTTT | CASSLGAGRADQPQHF
TRBJ1-4 | TRBD1 | - | TRBV11-2 | TGTGCCAGCAGCCGTGGAGGGGGCCGAGGTGAAAAACTGTTTTTT | CASSRGGGRGEKLFF
TRBJ2-7 | - | - | TRBV4-1 | TGCGCCAGCAGCCAAGGTGTGTGGTCAAAGGAGCAGTACTTC | CASSQGVWSKEQYF
TRBJ2-5 | - | once | TRBV5-8 | TGTGCCAGCAGGCACCGGGCCCAAGAGACCCAGTACTTC | CASRHRAQETQYF
TRBJ2-5 | TRBD2 | - | TRBV7-9 | TGTGCCAGCAGCTTAGCGGTCGGGGGGACGGGAGAGACCCAGTACTTC | CASSLAVGGTGETQYF
TRBJ1-2 | - | - | TRBV15 | TGTGCCACCAGCAGAGTTTGGACGGATGAAGGCTACACCTTC | CATSRVWTDEGYTF
TRBJ1-1 | TRBD1 | - | TRBV27 | TGTGCCAGCAGTTATGAGGGGGCAGACACTGAAGCTTTCTTT | CASSYEGADTEAFF
TRBJ2-1 | - | once | TRBV29-1 | TGCAGCGTCCTACTGTCAGGGTCACCCTACAATGAGCAGTTCTTC | CSVLLSGSPYNEQFF
TRBJ2-7 | - | - | TRBV27 | TGTGCCAGCAGTTATAACCCCCGGGGGGCTCTATACGAGCAGTACTTC | CASSYNPRGALYEQYF
TRBJ2-7 | - | - | TRBV28 | TGTGCCAGCAGGCCAGGGGCTAACGTTCCCTACGAGCAGTACTTC | CASRPGANVPYEQYF
TRBJ1-3 | - | - | TRBV27 | TGTGCCAGCAGGCAAACCTCCTCTGGAAACACCATATATTTT | CASRQTSSGNTIYF
TRBJ1-6 | TRBD1 | - | TRBV7-9 | TGTGCCAGCAGCTTAGGTCTTCGTATTTCTGACAGGGGGAATTCACCCCTCCACTTT | CASSLGLRISDRGNSPLHF
TRBJ2-3 | - | - | TRBV2 | TGTGCCAGCAGTGGCCCTAGCGGCACAGATACGCAGTATTTT | CASSGPSGTDTQYF
TRBJ2-7 | TRBD2 | - | TRBV9 | TGTGCCAGCAGCGCGGGCCTAGCGGACCTCCCCTACGAGCAGTACTTC | CASSAGLADLPYEQYF
TRBJ2-5 | TRBD2 | - | TRBV7-7 | TGTGCTAGCAGCGACGGACTAGCCCAAGAGACCCAGTACTTC | CASSDGLAQETQYF
TRBJ2-1 | TRBD2 | once | TRBV28 | TGTGCCAGCAGTTTCCCCGGGACTAGCGGGAGTTACGTCGACTACAATGAGCAGTTCTTC | CASSFPGTSGSYVDYNEQFF
TRBJ2-7 | - | - | TRBV5-4 | TGTGCCAGCAGCTTGGCCCACGCCCCCTACGAGCAGTACTTC | CASSLAHAPYEQYF
TRBJ2-7 | TRBD1 | - | TRBV13 | TGTGCCAGCAGCATCGACAGGGCTTTGTACGAGCAGTACTTC | CASSIDRALYEQYF
TRBJ1-5 | - | - | TRBV7-8 | TGTGCCAGCAGTCTAGAGGTATATCAGCCCCAGCATTTT | CASSLEVYQPQHF
TRBJ2-7 | - | - | TRBV11-2 | TGTGCCAGCAGCTCATCCGGGACTTCCTACGAGCAGTACTTC | CASSSSGTSYEQYF
TRBJ2-7 | - | once | TRBV6-6 | TGTGCCAGCAGTCACCCAAGAAACAGGGAGGTCTACGAGCAGTACTTC | CASSHPRNREVYEQYF
TRBJ1-1 | TRBD1 | - | TRBV27 | TGTGCCAGCGCCCTACAGGGGGTCCTAAGCACTGAAGCTTTCTTT | CASALQGVLSTEAFF
TRBJ1-2 | TRBD1 | - | TRBV14 | TGTGCCAGCAGCCAACGAGGGACAGTAAACTATGGCTACACCTTC | CASSQRGTVNYGYTF
TRBJ1-6 | - | - | TRBV4-1 | TGCGCCAGCAGCCCCTGGGACGGAAATAATTCACCCCTCCACTTT | CASSPWDGNNSPLHF
TRBJ1-2 | TRBD1 | - | TRBV6-5 | TGTGCCAGCAGTTACGGGGAGACAGGGGGAGGCTATGGCTACACCTTC | CASSYGETGGGYGYTF
TRBJ1-6 | TRBD1 | - | TRBV4-2 | TGTGCCAGCAGCCAAGACAGGGGGGATAATTCACCCCTCCACTTT | CASSQDRGDNSPLHF
TRBJ2-2 | - | - | TRBV7-8 | TGTGCCAGCAGACCAAGGACACCGACGAACACCGGGGAGCTGTTTTTT | CASRPRTPTNTGELFF
TRBJ2-5 | TRBD1 | - | TRBV14 | TGTGCCAGCAGCCTCTTCGGGACAGGGTCCCAAGAGACCCAGTACTTC | CASSLFGTGSQETQYF
TRBJ2-7 | TRBD1 | - | TRBV4-3 | TGCGCCAGCAGCCAAGGGGACAGGGGACGCTACGAGCAGTACTTC | CASSQGDRGRYEQYF
TRBJ1-2 | - | - | TRBV27 | TGTGCCAGCAGTTTATCTCACCCAGGTCCCTATGGCTACACCTTC | CASSLSHPGPYGYTF
TRBJ2-7 | - | - | TRBV11-2 | TGTGCCAGCAGCTTAATGTGGGGGAAGAGCTCCTACGAGCAGTACTTC | CASSLMWGKSSYEQYF
TRBJ1-1 | - | - | TRBV19 | TGTGCCAGTAGTACACCCCTTGAACTGAACACTGAAGCTTTCTTT | CASSTPLELNTEAFF
TRBJ1-5 | TRBD1 | - | TRBV19 | TGTGCCAGTAGATGGGACAGAAATCAGCCCCAGCATTTT | CASRWDRNQPQHF
TRBJ1-2 | TRBD1 | - | TRBV5-1 | TGCGCCAGCAGCTTTACAGGGGGCGAGGGGTCGAGATATGGCTACACCTTC | CASSFTGGEGSRYGYTF
TRBJ1-2 | TRBD1 | - | TRBV5-6 | TGTGCCAGCAGCTTGGGAACAGGGGGCACCTTC | CASSLGTGGTF
TRBJ2-3 | TRBD2 | - | TRBV5-1 | TGCGCCAGCAGCTTGGAGGCTAGCGGGGGCTATAGCACAGATACGCAGTATTTT | CASSLEASGGYSTDTQYF
TRBJ2-6 | TRBD1 | - | TRBV6-4 | TGTGCCAGCAGTTCAGACAGGGACGGGGCCAACGTCCTGACTTTC | CASSSDRDGANVLTF
TRBJ2-7 | TRBD1 | - | TRBV19 | TGTGCCAGTAGTACCTGGGACAGTATTCCCTACGAGCAGTACTTC | CASSTWDSIPYEQYF
TRBJ2-5 | - | - | TRBV7-9 | TGTGCCAGCAGCTTAGCGTTGGGGGGTCTGGAGACCCAGTACTTC | CASSLALGGLETQYF
TRBJ1-5 | TRBD1 | - | TRBV27 | TGTGCCAGCAGTACAGGGGTTGGCAGCAATCAGCCCCAGCATTTT | CASSTGVGSNQPQHF
TRBJ1-2 | - | - | TRBV19 | TGTGCCAGTACCCCAACGGGTCGGGGGGCTTACTATGGCTACACCTTC | CASTPTGRGAYYGYTF
TRBJ2-7 | TRBD2 | - | TRBV7-9 | TGTGCCAGCAGCTCCGGGGGGGGTAGGTCCTACGAGCAGTACTTC | CASSSGGGRSYEQYF
TRBJ1-5 | - | - | TRBV7-9 | TGTGCCAGCAGCTTAGCCGGTCAGAATCAGCCCCAGCATTTT | CASSLAGQNQPQHF
TRBJ2-1 | TRBD1 | once | TRBV5-4 | TGTGCCAGCAGCTCCCCGGGACAGGGCTTATCGAGTGAGCAGTTCTTC | CASSSPGQGLSSEQFF